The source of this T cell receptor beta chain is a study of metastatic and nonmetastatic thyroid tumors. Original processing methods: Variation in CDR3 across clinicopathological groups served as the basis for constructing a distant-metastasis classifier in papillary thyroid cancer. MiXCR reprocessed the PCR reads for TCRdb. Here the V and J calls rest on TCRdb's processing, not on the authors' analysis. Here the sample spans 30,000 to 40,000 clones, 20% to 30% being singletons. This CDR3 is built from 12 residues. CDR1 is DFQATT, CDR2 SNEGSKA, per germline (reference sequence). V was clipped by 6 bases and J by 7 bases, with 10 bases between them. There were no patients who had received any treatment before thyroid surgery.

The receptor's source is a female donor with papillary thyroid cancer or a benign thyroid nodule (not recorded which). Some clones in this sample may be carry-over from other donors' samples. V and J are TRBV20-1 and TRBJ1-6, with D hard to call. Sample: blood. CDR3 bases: TGCAGTGCAAGAAGCCCGAATTCACCCCTCCACTTT. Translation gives CSARSPNSPLHF.